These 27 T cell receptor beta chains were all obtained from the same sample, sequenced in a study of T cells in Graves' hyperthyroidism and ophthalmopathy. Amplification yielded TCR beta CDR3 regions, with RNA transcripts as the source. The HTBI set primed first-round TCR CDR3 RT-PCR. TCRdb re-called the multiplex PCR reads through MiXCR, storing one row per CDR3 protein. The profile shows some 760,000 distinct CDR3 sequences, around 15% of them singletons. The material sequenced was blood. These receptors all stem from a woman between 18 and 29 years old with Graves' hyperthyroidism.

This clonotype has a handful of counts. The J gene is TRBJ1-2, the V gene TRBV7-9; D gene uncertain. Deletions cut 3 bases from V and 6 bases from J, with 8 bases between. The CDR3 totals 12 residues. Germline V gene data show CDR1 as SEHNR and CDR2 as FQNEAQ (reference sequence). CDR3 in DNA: TGTGCCAGCAGCTTGGGTGGGGATGGCTACACCTTC. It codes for CASSLGGDGYTF.

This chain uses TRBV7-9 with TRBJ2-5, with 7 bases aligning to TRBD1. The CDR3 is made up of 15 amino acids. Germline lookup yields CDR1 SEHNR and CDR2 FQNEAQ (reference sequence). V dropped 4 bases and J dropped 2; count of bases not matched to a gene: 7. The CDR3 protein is CASSSTGTVQETQYF. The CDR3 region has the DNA TGTGCCAGCAGCTCTACCGGGACAGTTCAAGAGACCCAGTACTTC.

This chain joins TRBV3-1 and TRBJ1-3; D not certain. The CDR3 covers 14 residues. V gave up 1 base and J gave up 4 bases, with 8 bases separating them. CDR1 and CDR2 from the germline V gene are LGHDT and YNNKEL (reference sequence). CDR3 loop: CASSQVLGGNTIYF. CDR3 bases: TGTGCCAGCAGCCAAGTTTTGGGGGGAAACACCATATATTTT. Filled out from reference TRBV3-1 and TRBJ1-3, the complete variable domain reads DTAVSQTPKYLVTQMGNDKSIKCEQNLGHDTMYWYKQDSKKFLKIMFSYNNKELIINETVPNRFSPKSPDKAHLNLHINSLELGDSAVYFCASSQVLGGNTIYFGEGSWLTVV.

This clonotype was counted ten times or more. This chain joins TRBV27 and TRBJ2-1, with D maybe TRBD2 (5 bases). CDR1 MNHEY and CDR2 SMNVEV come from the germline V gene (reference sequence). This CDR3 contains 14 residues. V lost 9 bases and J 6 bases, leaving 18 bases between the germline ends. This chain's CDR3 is CASRSTPGFNEQFF. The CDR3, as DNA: TGTGCCAGTCGTTCGACACCGGGGTTCAATGAGCAGTTCTTC.

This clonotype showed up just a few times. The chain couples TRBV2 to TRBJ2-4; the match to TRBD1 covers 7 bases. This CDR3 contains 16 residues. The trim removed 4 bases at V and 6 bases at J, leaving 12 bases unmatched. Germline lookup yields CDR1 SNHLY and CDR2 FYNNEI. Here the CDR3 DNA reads TGTGCCAGCAGTGCCCTAACGACAGGGAATAGAAACATTCAGTACTTC. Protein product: CASSALTTGNRNIQYF.

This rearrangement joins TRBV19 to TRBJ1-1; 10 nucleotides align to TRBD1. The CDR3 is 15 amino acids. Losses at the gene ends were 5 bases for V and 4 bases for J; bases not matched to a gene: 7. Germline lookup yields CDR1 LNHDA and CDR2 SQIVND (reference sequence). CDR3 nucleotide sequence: TGTGCCAGTAGTCCCTCGACAGGGGGCTTCACTGAAGCTTTCTTT. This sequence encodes CASSPSTGGFTEAFF.

CDR3 loop: CASSLWGPGTGMGYGYTF. The CDR3 DNA reads TGTGCCAGCAGTTTATGGGGTCCCGGGACAGGGATGGGGTATGGCTACACCTTC. The V and J genes are TRBV27 and TRBJ1-2; 9 bases align to TRBD1. The CDR3 has 18 amino acids. Germline values: CDR1 MNHEY, CDR2 SMNVEV (reference sequence). Trimming took 1 base from V and 5 from J; bases not matched to a gene: 14.

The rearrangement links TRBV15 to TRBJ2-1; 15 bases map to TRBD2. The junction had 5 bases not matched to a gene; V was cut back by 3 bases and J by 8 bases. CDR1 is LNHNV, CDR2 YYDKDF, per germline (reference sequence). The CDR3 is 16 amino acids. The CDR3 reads CATSRGLAGGWDEQFF. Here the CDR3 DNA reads TGTGCCACCAGCAGGGGACTAGCGGGAGGTTGGGATGAGCAGTTCTTC.

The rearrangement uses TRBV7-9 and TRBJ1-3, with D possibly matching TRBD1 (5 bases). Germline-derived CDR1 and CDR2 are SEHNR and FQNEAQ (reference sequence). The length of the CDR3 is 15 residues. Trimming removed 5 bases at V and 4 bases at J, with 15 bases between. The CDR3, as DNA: TGTGCCAGCAGCCTGGGGGTTGTGGGAGGAAACACCATATATTTT. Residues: CASSLGVVGGNTIYF.

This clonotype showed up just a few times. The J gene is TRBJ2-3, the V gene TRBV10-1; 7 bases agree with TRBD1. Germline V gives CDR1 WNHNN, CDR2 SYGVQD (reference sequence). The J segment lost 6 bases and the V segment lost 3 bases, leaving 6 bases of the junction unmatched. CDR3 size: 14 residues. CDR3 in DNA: TGCGCCAGCAGTGAACAGGGGCTGCGCGATACGCAGTATTTT. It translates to CASSEQGLRDTQYF.

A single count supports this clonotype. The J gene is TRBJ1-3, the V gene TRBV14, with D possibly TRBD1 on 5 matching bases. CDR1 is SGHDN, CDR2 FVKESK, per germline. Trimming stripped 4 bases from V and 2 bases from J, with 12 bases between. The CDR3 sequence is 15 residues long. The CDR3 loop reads CASSLDSTTGNTIYF. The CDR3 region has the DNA TGTGCCAGCAGCCTCGACAGTACGACTGGAAACACCATATATTTT.

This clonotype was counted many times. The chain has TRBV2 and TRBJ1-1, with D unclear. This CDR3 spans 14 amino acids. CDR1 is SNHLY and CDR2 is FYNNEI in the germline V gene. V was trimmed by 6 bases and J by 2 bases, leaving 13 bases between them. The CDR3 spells CASRMGRYNTEAFF. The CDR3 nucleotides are TGTGCCAGCAGAATGGGCAGATACAACACTGAAGCTTTCTTT. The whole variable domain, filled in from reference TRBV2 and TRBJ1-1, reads EPEVTQTPSHQVTQMGQEVILRCVPISNHLYFYWYRQILGQKVEFLVSFYNNEISEKSEIFDDQFSVERPDGSNFTLKIRSTKLEDSAMYFCASRMGRYNTEAFFGQGTRLTVV.

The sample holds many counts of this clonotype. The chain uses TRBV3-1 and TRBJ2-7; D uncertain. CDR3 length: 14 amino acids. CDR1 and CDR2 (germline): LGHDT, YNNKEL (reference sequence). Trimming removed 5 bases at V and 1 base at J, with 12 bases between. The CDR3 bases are TGTGCCAGCAGCGGCGTGTGGGGATCCTACGAGCAGTACTTC. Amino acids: CASSGVWGSYEQYF.

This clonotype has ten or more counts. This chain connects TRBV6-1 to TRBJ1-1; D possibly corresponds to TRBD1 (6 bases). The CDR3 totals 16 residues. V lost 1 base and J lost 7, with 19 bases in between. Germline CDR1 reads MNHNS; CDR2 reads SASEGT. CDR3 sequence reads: CASSEGKAGTPYEAFF. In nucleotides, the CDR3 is TGTGCCAGCAGTGAAGGAAAGGCGGGGACACCCTATGAAGCTTTCTTT.

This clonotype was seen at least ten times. In DNA form, the CDR3 reads TGTGCCAGCAGCCCCTTCGGGGCGAGGGCGAACACTGAAGCTTTCTTT. Translation gives CASSPFGARANTEAFF. The rearrangement uses TRBV3-1 and TRBJ1-1; weak D call: TRBD1 (5 bases). Germline values: CDR1 LGHDT, CDR2 YNNKEL (reference sequence). Trimming stripped 4 bases from V and 1 base from J, with 16 bases between. This CDR3 has 16 residues. Variable domain in full (rest from reference TRBV3-1 and TRBJ1-1): DTAVSQTPKYLVTQMGNDKSIKCEQNLGHDTMYWYKQDSKKFLKIMFSYNNKELIINETVPNRFSPKSPDKAHLNLHINSLELGDSAVYFCASSPFGARANTEAFFGQGTRLTVV.

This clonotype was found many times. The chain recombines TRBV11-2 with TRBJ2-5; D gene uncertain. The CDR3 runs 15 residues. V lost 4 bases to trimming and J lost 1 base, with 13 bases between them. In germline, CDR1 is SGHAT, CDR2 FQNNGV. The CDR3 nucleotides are TGTGCCAGCAGCTCGAAAGGACGGGTCCAAGAGACCCAGTACTTC. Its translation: CASSSKGRVQETQYF. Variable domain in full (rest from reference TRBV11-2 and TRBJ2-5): EAGVAQSPRYKIIEKRQSVAFWCNPISGHATLYWYQQILGQGPKLLIQFQNNGVVDDSQLPKDRFSAERLKGVDSTLKIQPAKLEDSAVYLCASSSKGRVQETQYFGPGTRLLVL.

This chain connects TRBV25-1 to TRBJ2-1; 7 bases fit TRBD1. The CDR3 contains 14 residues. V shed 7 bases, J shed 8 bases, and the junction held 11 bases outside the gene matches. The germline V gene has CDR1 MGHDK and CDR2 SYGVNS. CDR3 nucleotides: TGTGCCAGCACATCAGACAGGGCTGGGGATGAGCAGTTCTTC. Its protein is CASTSDRAGDEQFF.

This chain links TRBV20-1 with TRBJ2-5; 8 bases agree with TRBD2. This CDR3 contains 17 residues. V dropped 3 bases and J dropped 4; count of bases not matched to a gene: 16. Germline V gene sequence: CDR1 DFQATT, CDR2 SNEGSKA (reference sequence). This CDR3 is CSARSGLAGLRGETQYF. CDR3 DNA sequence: TGCAGTGCTAGGTCAGGGCTAGCGGGTTTAAGAGGAGAGACCCAGTACTTC.

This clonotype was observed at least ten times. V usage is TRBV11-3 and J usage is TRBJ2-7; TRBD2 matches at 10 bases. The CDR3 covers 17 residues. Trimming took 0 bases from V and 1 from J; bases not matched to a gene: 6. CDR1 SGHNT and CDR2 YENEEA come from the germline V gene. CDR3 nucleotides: TGTGCCAGCAGCTTAGATATCAGGACTAGCGGATCCTACGAGCAGTACTTC. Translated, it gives CASSLDIRTSGSYEQYF.

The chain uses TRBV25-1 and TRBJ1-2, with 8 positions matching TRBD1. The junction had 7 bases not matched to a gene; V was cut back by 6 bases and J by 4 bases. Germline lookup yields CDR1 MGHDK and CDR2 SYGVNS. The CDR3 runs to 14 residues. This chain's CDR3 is CASSDPGQGYGYTF. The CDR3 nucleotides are TGTGCCAGCAGCGACCCCGGACAGGGCTATGGCTACACCTTC.

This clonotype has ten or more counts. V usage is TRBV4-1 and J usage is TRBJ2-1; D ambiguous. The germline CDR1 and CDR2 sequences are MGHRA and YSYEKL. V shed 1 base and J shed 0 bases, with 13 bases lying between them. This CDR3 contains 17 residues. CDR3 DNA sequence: TGCGCCAGCAGCCAAGCCCCGACCGAGAGCTCCTACAATGAGCAGTTCTTC. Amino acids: CASSQAPTESSYNEQFF.

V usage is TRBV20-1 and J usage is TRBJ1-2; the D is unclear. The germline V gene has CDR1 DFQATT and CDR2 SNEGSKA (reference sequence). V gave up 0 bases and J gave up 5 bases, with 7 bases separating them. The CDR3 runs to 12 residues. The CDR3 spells CSAREDAYGYTF. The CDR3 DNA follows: TGCAGTGCTAGAGAGGACGCTTATGGCTACACCTTC.

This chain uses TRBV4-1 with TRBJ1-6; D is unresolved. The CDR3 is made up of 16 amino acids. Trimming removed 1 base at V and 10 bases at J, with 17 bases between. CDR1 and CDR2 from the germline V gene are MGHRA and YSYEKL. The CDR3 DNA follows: TGCGCCAGCAGCCAAGCCCATACGGGGTTGTCGTCACCCCTCCACTTT. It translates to CASSQAHTGLSSPLHF.

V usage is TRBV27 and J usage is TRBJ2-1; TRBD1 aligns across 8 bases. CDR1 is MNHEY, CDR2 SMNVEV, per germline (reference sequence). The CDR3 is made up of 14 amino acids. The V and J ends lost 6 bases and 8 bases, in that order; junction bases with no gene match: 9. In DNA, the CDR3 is TGTGCCAGCAGCCAGCAGGGGGCGCAGTATGAGCAGTTCTTC. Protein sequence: CASSQQGAQYEQFF.

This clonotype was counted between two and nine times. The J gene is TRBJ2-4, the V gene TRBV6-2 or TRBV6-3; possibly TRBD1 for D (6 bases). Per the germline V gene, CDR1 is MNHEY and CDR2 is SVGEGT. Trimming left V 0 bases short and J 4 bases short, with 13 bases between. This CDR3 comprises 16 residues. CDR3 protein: CASSYSNNRAKNIQYF. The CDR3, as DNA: TGTGCCAGCAGTTACTCGAATAACAGGGCGAAAAACATTCAGTACTTC.

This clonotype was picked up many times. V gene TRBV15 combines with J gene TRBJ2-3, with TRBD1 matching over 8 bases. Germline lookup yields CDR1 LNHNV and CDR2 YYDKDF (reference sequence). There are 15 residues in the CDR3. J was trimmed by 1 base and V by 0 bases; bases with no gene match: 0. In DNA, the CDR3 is TGTGCCACCAGCAGAGAGGACAGGGGCACAGATACGCAGTATTTT. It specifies CATSREDRGTDTQYF.

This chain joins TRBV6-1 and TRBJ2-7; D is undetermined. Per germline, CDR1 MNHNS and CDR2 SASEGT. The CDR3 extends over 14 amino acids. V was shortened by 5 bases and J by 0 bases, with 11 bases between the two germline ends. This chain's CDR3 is CASSPFLYSYEQYF. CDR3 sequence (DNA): TGTGCCAGCAGTCCCTTTTTATACTCCTACGAGCAGTACTTC.